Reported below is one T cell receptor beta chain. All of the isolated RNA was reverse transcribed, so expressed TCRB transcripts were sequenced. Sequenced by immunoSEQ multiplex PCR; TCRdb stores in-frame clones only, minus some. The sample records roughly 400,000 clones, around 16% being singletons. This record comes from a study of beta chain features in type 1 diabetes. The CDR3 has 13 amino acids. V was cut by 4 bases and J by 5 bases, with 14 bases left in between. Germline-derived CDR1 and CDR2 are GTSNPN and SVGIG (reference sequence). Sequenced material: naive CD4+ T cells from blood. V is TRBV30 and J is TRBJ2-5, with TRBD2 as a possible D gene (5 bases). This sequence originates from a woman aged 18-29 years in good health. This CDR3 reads CAWTDSLAETQYF. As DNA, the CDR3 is TGTGCCTGGACGGACTCCCTCGCGGAGACCCAGTACTTC.